These 15 T cell receptor beta chains were all obtained from the same sample, sequenced in a study of T cell repertoires in cytomegalovirus infection. TCRdb reanalysed the reads using MiXCR and keeps one entry per CDR3 protein. There are hundreds of thousands of distinct CDR3 sequences in the sample; approximately 34% occur only once, and around 2.8% lies in the top ten. Sequencing was performed on PBMCs. All receptors derive from a human donor in good health (CMV status not recorded). Some clones in this sample may be carry-over from other donors' samples.

The rearrangement links TRBV28 to TRBJ2-2, with D unresolved. This CDR3 has 14 amino acids. Trimming cost V 7 bases and J 3 bases, with 12 bases left between them. Germline V CDR1 and CDR2: MDHEN, SYDVKM. The CDR3 is CASTIGRYTGELFF. The DNA of the CDR3 is TGTGCCAGCACTATAGGGCGTTACACCGGGGAGCTGTTTTTT. The whole variable domain, remainder taken from reference TRBV28 and TRBJ2-2, is DVKVTQSSRYLVKRTGEKVFLECVQDMDHENMFWYRQDPGLGLRLIYFSYDVKMKEKGDIPEGYSVSREKKERFSLILESASTNQTSMYLCASTIGRYTGELFFGEGSRLTVL.

The chain employs TRBV30 and TRBJ2-1; TRBD1 might be the D (6 bases). CDR3 size: 11 residues. V was pared by 8 bases and J by 8 bases, with 13 bases between. Germline assignment: CDR1 GTSNPN and CDR2 SVGIG (reference sequence). The CDR3 DNA reads as TGTGCCCAGGCAGGGGTCGATGAGCAGTTCTTC. It encodes CAQAGVDEQFF.

The chain joins TRBV6-6 to TRBJ2-1, with a possible D match to TRBD2 (6 bases). The CDR3 runs 17 residues. Trimming shortened V by 5 bases and J by 0 bases, and 17 bases separated the two germline ends. Germline V gives CDR1 MNHNY, CDR2 SVGAGI (reference sequence). The CDR3 sequence: CASSLSGAGLSYNEQFF. CDR3 nucleotide sequence: TGTGCCAGCAGTCTATCGGGAGCCGGCCTCTCCTACAATGAGCAGTTCTTC.

Details on this clonotype: The germline gene is not matched at one end of the junction; a read error may be the cause. V and J are TRBV2 and TRBJ2-4, with TRBD2 identical over 11 bases. The CDR3 contains 11 residues. Germline V gene sequence: CDR1 SNHLY, CDR2 FYNNEI. The DNA for the CDR3 is TGTGCCAGCAGGGGACTAGCGGTGGTTTGCTTC. It yields the protein CASRGLAVVCF.

The chain is built from TRBV10-3 and TRBJ2-7; 10 bases are a match to TRBD1. J gave up 4 bases and V 4 bases, and 4 bases lay outside the gene matches. The CDR3 covers 14 residues. Germline-derived CDR1 and CDR2 are ENHRY and SYGVKD. CDR3 sequence: CAISVGDRGYEQYF. The CDR3 DNA is TGTGCCATCAGTGTGGGGGACAGGGGTTACGAGCAGTACTTC.

This clonotype appeared many times. The rearrangement joins TRBV5-1 to TRBJ1-3, with D possibly TRBD1 on 5 matching bases. The V gene lost 3 bases and the J gene lost 4 bases, with 11 bases spanning the gap. CDR1 SGHRS and CDR2 YFSETQ come from the germline V gene. The CDR3 contains 14 residues. CDR3 DNA sequence: TGCGCCAGCAGCTCGGGGACCGTCGGAAACACCATATATTTT. Residues: CASSSGTVGNTIYF.

There are many counts of this clonotype. The V call is TRBV7-2, the J call TRBJ2-1, with 12 bases fitting TRBD2. With 5 bases clipped from V and 5 bases from J, the junction kept 4 bases outside the gene matches. The CDR3 sequence is 15 residues long. Per germline, CDR1 SGHTA and CDR2 FQGNSA. In DNA form, the CDR3 reads TGTGCCAGCAGCCCCCTAGCGGGAGGGAACAATGAGCAGTTCTTC. It codes for CASSPLAGGNNEQFF.

V is TRBV12-5 and J is TRBJ1-2, with a tentative D call TRBD1 (5 bases). Deletions cut 2 bases from V and 2 bases from J, with 15 bases between. Per germline, CDR1 LGHNT and CDR2 FRNRAP. CDR3 length equals 16 residues. The CDR3 DNA reads as TGTGCTAGTGGTTTGACTCCGGGACCGCGCAACTATGGCTACACCTTC. It encodes CASGLTPGPRNYGYTF.

Worth noting for this clonotype: Mismatch with germline at one junction end may stem from a read error. The chain recombines TRBV6-5 with TRBJ2-2, with 14 bases aligning to TRBD2. CDR1 and CDR2 (germline): MNHEY, SVGAGI. The CDR3 runs 19 residues. The CDR3 DNA sequence: TGTGCCAGCAGTGACTCGATCGGACTAGCGGGGGGAAACACCGGGGAGCTGTTTTTT. It yields the protein CASSDSIGLAGGNTGELFF.

This clonotype has more than one count but fewer than ten. The chain recombines TRBV12-3 or TRBV12-4 with TRBJ1-2, with D possibly TRBD1 on 5 matching bases. V gave up 1 base and J gave up 14 bases, with 14 bases separating them. This CDR3 contains 12 residues. CDR3 nucleotide sequence: TGTGCCAGCAGTTTAGGGGGGACCGCTGGAACCTTC. It translates to CASSLGGTAGTF.

This clonotype has just a few counts. The chain recombines TRBV7-2 with TRBJ2-7, with TRBD2 identical over 14 bases. Germline V gene sequence: CDR1 SGHTA, CDR2 FQGNSA. This CDR3 is built from 17 residues. With V trimmed by 3 bases and J by 2 bases, 6 bases remained unmatched. The CDR3 bases are TGTGCCAGCAGCTTCGGGACTAGCGGGAGCTCCCCCTACGAGCAGTACTTC. Translated: CASSFGTSGSSPYEQYF.

The chain combines TRBV20-1 with TRBJ2-6; 9 nucleotides align to TRBD2. V was clipped by 2 bases and J by 0 bases; unmatched bases: 5. Germline CDR1 DFQATT, CDR2 SNEGSKA (reference sequence). There are 17 residues in the CDR3. The CDR3 DNA reads TGCAGTGCTAGATTAGCGGGGGCCCTCTCTGGGGCCAACGTCCTGACTTTC. Protein sequence: CSARLAGALSGANVLTF.

This clonotype was counted between two and nine times. V gene TRBV11-2 combines with J gene TRBJ2-3; 7 nucleotides agree with TRBD2. This CDR3 comprises 14 residues. The trim removed 5 bases at V and 5 bases at J, leaving 7 bases unmatched. Germline lookup yields CDR1 SGHAT and CDR2 FQNNGV. In DNA, the CDR3 is TGTGCCAGCAGCCCGGGACTAAGTGGAGATACGCAGTATTTT. Its protein is CASSPGLSGDTQYF.

This clonotype appeared a few times. One end of the junction fails to match germline, which may point to a read error. This chain links TRBV7-9 with TRBJ2-5; weak D call: TRBD2 (5 bases). The germline V gene encodes CDR1 SEHNR and CDR2 FQNEAQ (reference sequence). The CDR3 spans 9 residues. This CDR3 reads CASSLLEDF. As DNA, the CDR3 is TGTGCCAGCAGCTTATTGGAGGACTTC.

The rearrangement links TRBV20-1 to TRBJ1-6, with 10 bases lining up with TRBD1. The CDR3 is 18 amino acids. The junction had 15 bases not matched to a gene; V was cut back by 7 bases and J by 3 bases. From germline, CDR1 is DFQATT and CDR2 SNEGSKA (reference sequence). CDR3 residues: CSGKSDFRDRGYNSPLHF. The CDR3 coding sequence is TGCAGTGGCAAGTCCGACTTTCGGGACAGGGGCTATAATTCACCCCTCCACTTT.